The clone carrying this T cell receptor beta chain has only one observation. Its matching antigen is unknown. This sample is drawn from a study of shared clonotypes between healthy human individuals. Overall study context: Aged 18 to 49, the donors were a couple of women and three men. Study-level results: Even with large depth, rarefaction showed that sorted-subset sequencing was incomplete.

The CDR3 has 15 residues. Germline CDR1 and CDR2: LNHNV and YYDKDF (reference sequence). Trimming cost V 1 base and J 9 bases, with 16 bases left between them. Authors' methods: As immunoSEQ supplied junction-only sequences (without quality scores), filtering differed. Profiling relied on immunoSEQ multiplex PCR, and the TCRdb table lists in-frame clones only, not all of them. V and J calls and clone size follow that table, whereas D and trimming were derived from the DNA. The data hold some 2.4 million clones, with over 85% observed a single time. Sequenced sample: naive CD4+ T cells from PBMCs. As for subset: CD45RA+ positively selected. V is TRBV15 and J is TRBJ2-1; D may be TRBD1 or TRBD2 (7 bases each). The sequence was obtained from a man aged 18 to 30 in good health. Some clones in this sample may be carry-over from other donors' samples. The CDR3 reads CATSRAGRGEGEQFF. The CDR3 DNA sequence: TGTGCCACCAGCAGAGCTGGCAGGGGGGAGGGTGAGCAGTTCTTC.